The 15 T cell receptor beta chains reported below all come from one sample, sequenced in a study of blood T cells in healthy people across ages. It was with a sample-barcoded 5' primer and a J-beta primer mix that a second PCR of roughly 6 to 11 cycles was run. Via MiXCR, TCRdb re-called the 5' RACE reads, giving one row per CDR3 protein. In the table there are 600,000 to 850,000 distinct CDR3 sequences, roughly two fifths of which are singletons. The sequenced sample consisted of blood. These receptor sequences come from a woman aged 55-70 years in good health.

CDR3 region: CASSQEVAGGLVDEQYF. DNA for the CDR3: TGCGCCAGCAGCCAAGAGGTAGCGGGAGGCCTCGTGGATGAGCAGTACTTC. The rearrangement joins TRBV4-3 to TRBJ2-7; 10 nucleotides line up with TRBD2. Germline V gene lookup returns CDR1 LGHNA and CDR2 YSLEER. This CDR3 has 17 amino acids. With 0 bases clipped from V and 7 bases from J, the junction kept 12 bases outside the gene matches.

This chain connects TRBV5-1 to TRBJ2-1; either TRBD1 or TRBD2 may supply D (7 bases each). The CDR3 loop spans 15 amino acids. Germline V CDR1 and CDR2: SGHRS, YFSETQ. V gave up 5 bases and J gave up 8 bases, with 20 bases separating them. CDR3 in amino acids: CASSPENRGGYEQFF. CDR3 DNA sequence: TGCGCCAGCAGTCCCGAAAACAGGGGAGGGTATGAGCAGTTCTTC.

This clonotype was counted ten times or more. This chain links TRBV12-3 or TRBV12-4 with TRBJ2-5, with D perhaps TRBD1 (6 bases). There are 13 residues in the CDR3. Trimming stripped 3 bases from V and 11 bases from J, with 16 bases between. The CDR3 protein is CASSLDQMRGQYF. CDR3 DNA: TGTGCCAGCAGTTTGGACCAAATGAGGGGGCAGTACTTC.

The chain is built from TRBV5-1 and TRBJ2-1, with a tentative D call TRBD2 (5 bases). The J call is in doubt because the DNA end fits TRBJ2-7 better. The CDR3 extends over 15 amino acids. Germline-derived CDR1 and CDR2 are SGHRS and YFSETQ. CDR3 protein: CASSFTAGSVSEQYF. The CDR3 DNA reads as TGCGCCAGCAGCTTTACGGCTGGGAGTGTGAGTGAGCAGTACTTC.

This clonotype was found a few times. The chain carries TRBV10-3 and TRBJ2-3; 9 bases align to TRBD1. The germline V gene encodes CDR1 ENHRY and CDR2 SYGVKD. The CDR3 is made up of 16 amino acids. Germline trimming cut 3 bases from V and 4 bases from J; bases unmatched to any gene: 8. In DNA form, the CDR3 reads TGTGCCATCAGTGACCGGGACAGGGAGGTTTCAGATACGCAGTATTTT. It encodes CAISDRDREVSDTQYF.

V usage is TRBV24-1 and J usage is TRBJ2-3, with unresolved D. CDR1 and CDR2 from the germline V gene are KGHDR and SFDVKD. There are 14 residues in the CDR3. V was shortened by 4 bases and J by 1 base, with 8 bases between the two germline ends. The CDR3 coding sequence is TGTGCCACCAGTGACTACCCGGGCACAGATACGCAGTATTTT. It translates to CATSDYPGTDTQYF.

The gene calls are TRBV27 and TRBJ2-1; the D is unclear. TRBJ2-7 matches the DNA end more closely, so the J call is doubtful. This CDR3 region has 16 residues. Germline CDR1 reads MNHEY; CDR2 reads SMNVEV (reference sequence). Written as DNA, the CDR3 is TGTGCCAGCAGTTTATACCTAGGTTGGTCCTACAATGAGCAGTACTTC. As protein: CASSLYLGWSYNEQYF.

This clonotype was picked up a small number of times. The CDR3 bases are TGTGCCAGCAGCCCAACCGGGACAGGGGAACAAGAGACCCAGTACTTC. This translates into CASSPTGTGEQETQYF. V gene TRBV11-1 combines with J gene TRBJ2-5; 10 bases are a match to TRBD1. The CDR3 sequence is 16 residues long. Trimming removed 5 bases from V and 2 bases from J; junction bases left unmatched: 8. Germline-derived CDR1 and CDR2 are SGHAT and FQDESV (reference sequence).

The gene calls are TRBV6-1 and TRBJ2-3; possibly TRBD1 for D (6 bases). Germline V lookup: CDR1 MNHNS, CDR2 SASEGT. The CDR3 contains 17 residues. V gave up 6 bases and J gave up 1 base, with 20 bases separating them. Written as DNA, the CDR3 is TGTGCCAGCAGGCTGACCTCGGGACACCTAGGCACAGATACGCAGTATTTT. This encodes CASRLTSGHLGTDTQYF.

This clonotype was picked up many times. V usage is TRBV29-1 and J usage is TRBJ2-5; 7 bases align to TRBD2. The CDR3 contains 13 residues. V was clipped by 5 bases and J by 5 bases; unmatched bases: 8. The germline V gene encodes CDR1 SQVTM and CDR2 ANQGSEA. CDR3 protein: CSVSAGVRETQYF. CDR3 in DNA: TGCAGCGTTTCCGCGGGAGTAAGGGAGACCCAGTACTTC.

This clonotype was counted a few times. This rearrangement joins TRBV27 to TRBJ1-2; 9 nucleotides agree with TRBD1. The CDR3 has 14 amino acids. The ends lost 3 bases at V and 7 bases at J; junction bases unmatched: 6. Germline loops: CDR1 MNHEY, CDR2 SMNVEV (reference sequence). The chain's CDR3 is CASSFRDRDSGYTF. Here the CDR3 DNA reads TGTGCCAGCAGTTTCCGGGACAGGGATTCTGGCTACACCTTC.

This clonotype showed up many times. The chain carries TRBV6-2 or TRBV6-3 and TRBJ1-1, with a weak D call TRBD1 (6 bases). Germline V CDR1 and CDR2: MNHEY, SVGEGT. V was pared by 7 bases and J by 5 bases, with 14 bases between. The CDR3 extends over 13 amino acids. The CDR3 here is CASNVQGSTEAFF. In nucleotides, the CDR3 is TGTGCCAGCAACGTACAGGGCTCGACTGAAGCTTTCTTT.

The V gene is TRBV4-3, the J gene TRBJ1-3; no clear D. CDR1 and CDR2 (germline): LGHNA, YSLEER. This CDR3 is built from 14 residues. Deletions cut 0 bases from V and 3 bases from J, with 6 bases between. The CDR3 DNA follows: TGCGCCAGCAGCCAAGATATTAGTGGAAACACCATATATTTT. Translated: CASSQDISGNTIYF.

The V and J genes are TRBV7-2 and TRBJ2-5; 10 bases are a match to TRBD2. CDR3 size: 19 residues. Germline CDR1 SGHTA, CDR2 FQGNSA. V lost 2 bases and J lost 0; bases outside the gene matches: 12. The chain's CDR3 is CASSLTPLYSGGYQETQYF. CDR3 nucleotides: TGTGCCAGCAGCTTAACCCCTCTTTATAGCGGGGGGTACCAAGAGACCCAGTACTTC.

J is TRBJ1-2 and V is TRBV27; TRBD1 matches 8 bases. Germline loops: CDR1 MNHEY, CDR2 SMNVEV (reference sequence). This CDR3 spans 13 amino acids. V lost 8 bases to trimming and J lost 11 bases; unmatched junction nucleotides: 13. CDR3 region: CASANSGTGAYTF. The CDR3 nucleotides read TGTGCCAGCGCTAACTCCGGGACAGGAGCATACACCTTC.